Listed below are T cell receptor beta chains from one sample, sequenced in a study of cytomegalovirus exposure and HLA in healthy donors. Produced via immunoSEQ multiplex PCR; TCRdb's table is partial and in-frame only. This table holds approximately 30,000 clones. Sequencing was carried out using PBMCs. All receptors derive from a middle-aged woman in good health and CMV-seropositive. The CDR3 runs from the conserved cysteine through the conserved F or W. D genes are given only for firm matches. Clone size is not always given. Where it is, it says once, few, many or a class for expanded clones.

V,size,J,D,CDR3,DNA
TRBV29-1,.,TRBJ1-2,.,CSVETQGSTYGYTF,TGCAGCGTTGAGACACAGGGATCTACCTATGGCTACACCTTC
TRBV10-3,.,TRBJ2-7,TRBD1,CAISGTLDRVYEQYF,TGTGCCATCAGTGGGACCTTGGACAGGGTGTACGAGCAGTACTTC
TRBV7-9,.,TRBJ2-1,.,CASSLVYEQFF,TGTGCCAGCAGCTTAGTATATGAGCAGTTCTTC
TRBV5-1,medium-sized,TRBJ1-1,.,CASSLAGSGRNTEAFF,TGCGCCAGCAGCTTGGCCGGGTCGGGTCGGAACACTGAAGCTTTCTTT
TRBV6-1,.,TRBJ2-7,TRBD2,CASSEGGGSPYF,TGTGCCAGCAGTGAAGGGGGGGGTTCCCCGTACTTC
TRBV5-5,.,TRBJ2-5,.,CASSLQHRQETQYF,TGTGCCAGCAGCTTGCAGCACAGACAAGAGACCCAGTACTTC
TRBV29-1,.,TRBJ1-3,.,CSVSYSGGNTIYF,TGCAGCGTTAGTTACAGTGGTGGAAACACCATATATTTT
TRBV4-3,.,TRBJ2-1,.,CASSLNRGPGNEQFF,TGCGCCAGCAGCCTAAACCGTGGCCCGGGCAATGAGCAGTTCTTC
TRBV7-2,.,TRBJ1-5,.,CASSSYNQPQHF,TGTGCCAGCAGCTCCTACAATCAGCCCCAGCATTTT
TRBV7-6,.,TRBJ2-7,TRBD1,CASSAGQGTPYEQYF,TGTGCCAGCAGCGCAGGACAGGGGACACCCTACGAGCAGTACTTC
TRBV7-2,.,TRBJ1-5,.,CASSLASGARSQPQHF,TGTGCCAGCAGCTTGGCCTCAGGGGCAAGGAGTCAGCCCCAGCATTTT
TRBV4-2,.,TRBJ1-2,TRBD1,CASSHGDRGGYGYTF,TGTGCCAGCAGCCACGGGGACAGGGGCGGCTATGGCTACACCTTC
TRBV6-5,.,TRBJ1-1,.,CASSRGFNTEAFF,TGTGCCAGCAGCCGGGGGTTTAACACTGAAGCTTTCTTT
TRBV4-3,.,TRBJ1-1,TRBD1,CASSKGTGFTEAFF,TGCGCCAGCAGCAAGGGGACAGGTTTCACTGAAGCTTTCTTT
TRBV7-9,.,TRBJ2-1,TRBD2,CASSSGLAANEQFF,TGTGCCAGCAGCTCGGGACTAGCGGCAAATGAGCAGTTCTTC